A selection of T cell receptor beta chains follows, all from one sample in a study of PD-L1 blockade in urothelial cancer. TCRdb's copy holds only in-frame clones and misses some; the assay was immunoSEQ multiplex PCR. The repertoire includes 71,000 or so clones, 85% to 90% of them detected once, and roughly 3.3% sits in the top ten. The source was PBMCs, collected around atezolizumab (anti-PD-L1) treatment. The receptor set was obtained from a man aged 55 to 69 with urothelial cancer. The conserved cysteine and the conserved F or W are not part of the CDR3 here.

TRBV12-2	TRBJ1-5	ASPLPYQPQH
TRBV5-6	TRBJ1-2	ASSRRGLWYGYT
TRBV27	TRBJ2-3	ASTSGEGTDTQY
TRBV5-1	TRBJ2-7	ASRPGAGSSYEQY
TRBV5-6	TRBJ2-5	ASSWWTGQETQY
TRBV10-3	TRBJ2-7	AIGLSYEQY
TRBV6-1	TRBJ2-7	ASRPQGDEQY
TRBV29-1	TRBJ1-2	SVSGEALYGYT
TRBV27	TRBJ2-4	ASSSGGTAWGSKNIQY
TRBV5-1	TRBJ2-7	ASSSGTGTSYEQY
TRBV10-2	TRBJ2-3	ASSEGTSGLDTQY
TRBV14	TRBJ2-5	ASNHRGGETQY
TRBV5-1	TRBJ2-3	ASSEGTSVDTQY
TRBV7-2	TRBJ1-5	ASSLGRSGQPQH
TRBV5-1	TRBJ2-2	ASSLVSGELF
TRBV10-3	TRBJ1-5	AISEPILHSHSNQPQH
TRBV4-1	TRBJ2-7	ASSRVDREYEQY
TRBV4-1	TRBJ2-7	ASSQDLAGLTPEQY
TRBV4-1	TRBJ2-7	ASSQGGYEQY
TRBV10-3	TRBJ1-2	AISEGRDTNYGYT
TRBV18	TRBJ2-7	ASSPPGLAGGAYEQY
TRBV7-9	TRBJ2-2	ASSPRAGGITGELF
TRBV19	TRBJ1-1	ASSPDRQGKTEAF
TRBV11-2	TRBJ2-1	ASRLSGRGAYNEQF
TRBV5-1	TRBJ1-4	ASSQGTGGENRLF
TRBV19	TRBJ2-1	ASSIGGLAGGEQF
TRBV7-2	TRBJ2-3	ASSLAGRGDTQY
TRBV5-1	TRBJ1-2	ASSSDRGRNYGYT
TRBV7-9	TRBJ2-5	ASSLRTGETQY
TRBV29-1	TRBJ1-5	SVDLQGSNQPQH
TRBV6-5	TRBJ2-7	ASSSTGGVYEQY
TRBV15	TRBJ2-5	ATSRELAGVETQY